These T cell receptor beta chains were read from a single sample in a study of OX40 agonist ivuxolimab in advanced cancers. Repertoires were generated with immunoSEQ multiplex PCR, while TCRdb's copy carries only in-frame clones and drops some. The sample consists of under 55,000 clones, over 80% of them appearing once. Sequenced material: CD4+ or CD8+ T cells sorted from blood, taken in a trial of the OX40 agonist ivuxolimab. Receptors were obtained from an adult with an advanced solid tumor such as melanoma, head and neck, liver or kidney cancer. CDR3s include the opening cysteine and the closing phenylalanine or tryptophan. The D gene is left open where the match is weak. Clone size is shown for a subset of rows, as once, few, many or a class of expanded clone.

>TRBJ2-7|NA|TRBV5-1|NA|13
TGCGCCAGCAGCTCGGGTTTCTCCTACGAGCAGTACTTC
CASSSGFSYEQYF
>TRBJ2-1|TRBD1|TRBV5-6|NA|14
TGTGCCAGCAGCTTTGGGACAGCCTACAATGAGCAGTTCTTC
CASSFGTAYNEQFF
>TRBJ2-7|TRBD2|TRBV11-2|once|15
TGTGCCAGCAGCTGGGGGACTAGCGGGTGGTACGAGCAGTACTTC
CASSWGTSGWYEQYF
>TRBJ2-6|TRBD1|TRBV27|NA|16
TGTGCCAGCAGCTCCATAGGGACAGGTTGGGCCAACGTCCTGACTTTC
CASSSIGTGWANVLTF
>TRBJ2-1|NA|TRBV7-2|NA|18
TGTGCCAGCAGCTTAGGAGTCTGGCGGGCACCCTCCTACAATGAGCAGTTCTTC
CASSLGVWRAPSYNEQFF
>TRBJ1-5|NA|TRBV19|NA|14
TGTGCCAGTAGTTTAGGGGGTTACAATCAGCCCCAGCATTTT
CASSLGGYNQPQHF
>TRBJ2-5|TRBD1|TRBV7-6|NA|15
TGTGCCAGCAGCTTCAACAGGGGGCCGTTGGAGACCCAGTACTTC
CASSFNRGPLETQYF
>TRBJ2-7|NA|TRBV6-5|once|14
TGTGCCAGCTCACCCCGCGCCCAACGGGGCGAGCAGTACTTC
CASSPRAQRGEQYF
>TRBJ1-2|NA|TRBV14|NA|10
TGTGCCAGCAGGCCGAGTGGCTACACCTTC
CASRPSGYTF
>TRBJ1-1|NA|TRBV9|NA|13
TGTGCCAGCAGCGCCTCAGTGAACACTGAAGCTTTCTTT
CASSASVNTEAFF
>TRBJ2-5|TRBD1|TRBV27|NA|15
TGTGCCAGCAGTCTATATACAGGGGCTGGAGGGACCCAGTACTTC
CASSLYTGAGGTQYF
>TRBJ2-1|NA|TRBV9|NA|15
TGTGCCAGCAGCGTAGGTCAGCCGTACTACAATGAGCAGTTCTTC
CASSVGQPYYNEQFF
>TRBJ2-7|NA|TRBV4-1|NA|15
TGCGCCAGCAGCCATGGGCCGGTAGGGACTTACGAGCAGTACTTC
CASSHGPVGTYEQYF
>TRBJ2-7|TRBD2|TRBV5-1|NA|16
TGCGCCAGCAGCCCTACTAGCGGGAGGGCCTTCTACGAGCAGTACTTC
CASSPTSGRAFYEQYF
>TRBJ2-6|NA|TRBV9|NA|16
TGTGCCAGCAGCCTACATAGTAAGTCCGGGGCCAACGTCCTGACTTTC
CASSLHSKSGANVLTF
>TRBJ2-3|TRBD1|TRBV27|NA|16
TGTGCCAGCAGTTTATCGAGGACAGGGTGGGGAGATACGCAGTATTTT
CASSLSRTGWGDTQYF
>TRBJ1-2|NA|TRBV9|NA|13
TGTGCCAGCAGGCCGGGGGGAGACTATGGCTACACCTTC
CASRPGGDYGYTF
>TRBJ2-7|NA|TRBV27|NA|15
TGTGCCAGCAGTCCCGTCACAGAGGGCCTATACGAGCAGTACTTC
CASSPVTEGLYEQYF
>TRBJ2-2|NA|TRBV27|NA|12
TGTGCCAGCAGAAGGGGGGGCGGGGAGCTGTTTTTT
CASRRGGGELFF
>TRBJ1-5|TRBD1|TRBV16|NA|15
TGTGCCAGCAGCCTCGGGTTAGGGGGCGACCAGCCCCAGCATTTT
CASSLGLGGDQPQHF
>TRBJ2-2|TRBD1|TRBV7-9|once|18
TGTGCCAGCAGCTTAGTCTGGATCAGGGGGATGAACACCGGGGAGCTGTTTTTT
CASSLVWIRGMNTGELFF
>TRBJ1-1|NA|TRBV6-5|once|13
TGTGCCAGCAGTTACTCCCTCAACACTGAAGCTTTCTTT
CASSYSLNTEAFF
>TRBJ2-6|NA|TRBV18|once|14
TGTGCCAGCTCCGCAGGGTCTGGGGCCAACGTCCTGACTTTC
CASSAGSGANVLTF
>TRBJ2-7|NA|TRBV27|NA|14
TGTGCCAGCAGGCGCCAACAGGGTAAGGGCGAGCAGTACTTC
CASRRQQGKGEQYF
>TRBJ2-7|NA|TRBV4-3|NA|14
TGCGCCAGCAGCCAAGGGGGGGATTCCTACGAGCAGTACTTC
CASSQGGDSYEQYF
>TRBJ1-5|NA|TRBV21-1|NA|20
TGTGCCAGCAGCAAAATACTTAGACAGGGGACCTACTATAGCAATCAGCCCCAGCATTTT
CASSKILRQGTYYSNQPQHF
>TRBJ2-7|NA|TRBV6-5|NA|14
TGTGCCAGCAGTTACTCGGCAGGGGACGCTGAGCAGTACTTC
CASSYSAGDAEQYF
>TRBJ2-7|TRBD2|TRBV7-9|NA|15
TGTGCCAGCAGCCCTGGGACTAGCGGGAGTTACGAGCAGTACTTC
CASSPGTSGSYEQYF
>TRBJ2-7|TRBD2|TRBV4-3|NA|16
TGCGCCAGCAGCCAAGATCGGCTAGCGGAATCCTACGAGCAGTACTTC
CASSQDRLAESYEQYF
>TRBJ2-7|NA|TRBV7-2|NA|18
TGTGCCAGCAGCTTAGAAAGCGCTTTTGTGGGTGTTACCTACGAGCAGTACTTC
CASSLESAFVGVTYEQYF
>TRBJ1-2|TRBD1|TRBV29-1|NA|13
TGCAGCGCTTTCCCGACAGGGGGCTACGGCTACACCTTC
CSAFPTGGYGYTF
>TRBJ2-7|NA|TRBV9|once|13
TGTGCCAGCAGCCCCCAAGAGCGGTACGAGCAGTACTTC
CASSPQERYEQYF
>TRBJ1-1|TRBD1|TRBV2|NA|16
TGTGCCAGCAGTGAATGGCAGGGGGCGCGCGGCACTGAAGCTTTCTTT
CASSEWQGARGTEAFF
>TRBJ2-7|TRBD2|TRBV4-1|NA|16
TGCGCCAGCAGCCCCCTGGGACTAGCGGGCTCCTACGAGCAGTACTTC
CASSPLGLAGSYEQYF
>TRBJ2-7|NA|TRBV6-5|NA|16
TGTGCCAGCAGTTATTCACAGGGAGGTATTGTGTACGAGCAGTACTTC
CASSYSQGGIVYEQYF
>TRBJ1-1|NA|TRBV9|NA|19
TGTGCCAGCAGCGTAGCTTCGGGAGGGTACGATTCGGGGAACACTGAAGCTTTCTTT
CASSVASGGYDSGNTEAFF
>TRBJ2-7|NA|TRBV6-5|NA|12
TGTGCCAGCAGTACCAGTGAATACGAGCAGTACTTC
CASSTSEYEQYF
>TRBJ2-3|NA|TRBV28|NA|16
TGTGCCAGCAGTTTCTGGACTTTAGGGAGTGGTGATACGCAGTATTTT
CASSFWTLGSGDTQYF
>TRBJ2-7|NA|TRBV18|NA|13
TGTGCCAGCTCGGGGGGCAGCTCCTACGAGCAGTACTTC
CASSGGSSYEQYF
>TRBJ2-7|TRBD1|TRBV27|NA|14
TGTGCCAGCAGCCCCGGGACAGCTCACTACGAGCAGTACTTC
CASSPGTAHYEQYF
>TRBJ1-1|NA|TRBV11-2|NA|16
TGTGCCAGCAGCTTAAACGGGGCAATTAGTCCCATTGAAGCTTTCTTT
CASSLNGAISPIEAFF
>TRBJ2-2|NA|TRBV25-1|NA|12
TGTGCCAGCAGCACAGGGATCGGGGAGCTGTTTTTT
CASSTGIGELFF
>TRBJ2-7|NA|TRBV5-6|NA|15
TGTGCCAGCAGCTTGGTGGGGCCAAGCTCCTACGAGCAGTACTTC
CASSLVGPSSYEQYF
>TRBJ2-3|NA|TRBV14|once|12
TGTGCCAGCAGCCCCCTCCATGATACGCAGTATTTT
CASSPLHDTQYF
>TRBJ2-7|TRBD1|TRBV19|NA|14
TGTGCCAGTAGTACCGGACAGGGCCTCACCGAGCAGTACTTC
CASSTGQGLTEQYF
>TRBJ1-1|TRBD1|TRBV5-6|NA|16
TGTGCCAGCAGCGCCCAGGACAGGGGGCGGAACACTGAAGCTTTCTTT
CASSAQDRGRNTEAFF
>TRBJ2-7|TRBD1|TRBV27|NA|15
TGTGCCAGCAGTCCCCTTGGGACAGGGTCATACGAGCAGTACTTC
CASSPLGTGSYEQYF
>TRBJ2-1|TRBD2|TRBV6-1|NA|15
TGTGCCAGCACTGATATAGCGGGAGGTTACAATGAGCAGTTCTTC
CASTDIAGGYNEQFF
>TRBJ2-2|NA|TRBV5-1|NA|15
TGCGCCAGCAGCTACAGCGTCTCGAACACCGGGGAGCTGTTTTTT
CASSYSVSNTGELFF
>TRBJ2-2|NA|TRBV27|NA|15
TGTGCCAGCAGTTTAGTCAGGGCGGGACCCGGGGAGCTGTTTTTT
CASSLVRAGPGELFF